This T cell receptor beta chain was sequenced in a study of blood T cells in healthy people across ages. Isolation recovered at least 7 million PBMCs from every sample. It was with a sample-barcoded 5' primer and a J-beta primer mix that a second PCR of roughly 7 to 12 cycles was run. Sequencing of every sample gave 3 million or more CDR3-containing paired-end reads. MiXCR, run by TCRdb on the 5' RACE reads, gives a single entry per CDR3 protein. The table lists 650,000 to 900,000 distinct CDR3 sequences, approximately 67% of them singletons. The germline CDR1 and CDR2 sequences are DFQATT and SNEGSKA (reference sequence). CDR3 length: 14 amino acids. Trimming removed 3 bases at V and 4 bases at J, with 16 bases between.

The sequencing input was blood. The chain is built from TRBV20-1 and TRBJ2-7; D is unresolved. This TCR was recovered from a man aged 25 to 45 in good health. The CDR3 spells CSARPYRQIYEQYF. The CDR3 DNA follows: TGCAGTGCTAGGCCTTACCGGCAGATTTACGAGCAGTACTTC.